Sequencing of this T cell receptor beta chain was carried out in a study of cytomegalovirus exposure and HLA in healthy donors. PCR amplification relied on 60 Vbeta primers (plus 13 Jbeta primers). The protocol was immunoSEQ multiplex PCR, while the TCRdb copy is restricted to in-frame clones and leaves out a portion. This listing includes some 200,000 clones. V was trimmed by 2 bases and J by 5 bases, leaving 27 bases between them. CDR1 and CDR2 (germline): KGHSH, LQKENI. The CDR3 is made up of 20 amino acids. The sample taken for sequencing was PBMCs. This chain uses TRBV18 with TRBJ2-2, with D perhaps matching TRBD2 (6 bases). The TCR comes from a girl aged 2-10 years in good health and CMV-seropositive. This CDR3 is CASSPFLRGSGSGVTGELFF. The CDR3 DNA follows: TGTGCCAGCTCACCATTCTTGAGGGGATCCGGGAGCGGAGTTACCGGGGAGCTGTTTTTT.